This T cell receptor (beta chain) was captured by sequencing in a study of T cell responses to AZD1222 COVID-19 vaccine. Broader study findings: The sample set comprised mostly white British donors with more females, and clonal diversity was possibly underestimated.

V was pared by 0 bases and J by 9 bases, with 9 bases between. CDR1 and CDR2 from the germline V gene are SQVTM and ANQGSEA. The CDR3 spans 13 residues. A remark on this clone: Its antigen is as yet unknown.

The data were produced by immunoSEQ multiplex PCR, yet TCRdb's version contains in-frame clones alone and is incomplete. This sample has approximately 160,000 clones; about 91% occur once, and the top ten carry 3% to 4%. The rearrangement links TRBV29-1 to TRBJ1-6; D possibly corresponds to TRBD1 (6 bases). The receptor's source is an adult in good health. Sample: peripheral blood, taken on day 0 of MenACWY control vaccination. CDR3 DNA sequence: TGCAGCGTTGAAGAGGGCAGGGGTTCACCCCTCCACTTT. This gives the protein CSVEEGRGSPLHF.